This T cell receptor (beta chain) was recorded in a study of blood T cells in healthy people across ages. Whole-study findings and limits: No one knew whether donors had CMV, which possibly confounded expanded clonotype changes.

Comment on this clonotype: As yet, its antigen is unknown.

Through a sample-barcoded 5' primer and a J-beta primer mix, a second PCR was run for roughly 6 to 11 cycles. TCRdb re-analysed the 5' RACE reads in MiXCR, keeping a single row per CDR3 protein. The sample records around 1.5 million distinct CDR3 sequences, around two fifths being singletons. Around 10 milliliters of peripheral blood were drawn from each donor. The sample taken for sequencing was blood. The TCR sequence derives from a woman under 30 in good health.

CDR3 region: CASKGQGASETQYF. The CDR3 DNA sequence: TGTGCCAGCAAGGGACAGGGGGCCTCAGAGACCCAGTACTTC. V and J are TRBV6-2 or TRBV6-3 and TRBJ2-5; TRBD1 matches at 12 bases. Germline V gives CDR1 MNHEY, CDR2 SVGEGT. V lost 7 bases to trimming and J lost 4 bases; unmatched junction nucleotides: 4. The CDR3 covers 14 residues.